A single TCR beta chain is shown here with its context. The study drew all its donors from Caucasian adults living in Nashville, Tennessee. The source of the sample is a study of shared clonotypes between healthy human individuals. At the level of the study: Donors were a couple of women and a few men aged 18 to 49. Each donor contributed plates that comprised three CD4 naive, three CD4 memory, two CD8 naive and one CD8 memory.

Profiling relied on immunoSEQ multiplex PCR, and the TCRdb table lists in-frame clones only, not all of them. The sample contains just over 2,000,000 clones, 85% to 95% of which appear only once. Germline V lookup: CDR1 SGHRS, CDR2 YFSETQ. Trimming took off 1 base at V and 2 bases at J, with 8 bases between the two ends. The CDR3 has 14 residues. The sequence was collected from a man in his late teens or twenties in good health. Input material: naive CD4+ T cells sorted from blood. As for subset: CD45RA+ positively selected. The chain couples TRBV5-1 to TRBJ2-3; D is unclear. CDR3 in amino acids: CASSLTTTTDTQYF. The CDR3 nucleotides read TGCGCCAGCAGCTTGACCACTACCACAGATACGCAGTATTTT. The variable domain in full, completed from reference TRBV5-1 and TRBJ2-3, reads KAGVTQTPRYLIKTRGQQVTLSCSPISGHRSVSWYQQTPGQGLQFLFEYFSETQRNKGNFPGRFSGRQFSNSRSEMNVSTLELGDSALYLCASSLTTTTDTQYFGPGTRLTVL.